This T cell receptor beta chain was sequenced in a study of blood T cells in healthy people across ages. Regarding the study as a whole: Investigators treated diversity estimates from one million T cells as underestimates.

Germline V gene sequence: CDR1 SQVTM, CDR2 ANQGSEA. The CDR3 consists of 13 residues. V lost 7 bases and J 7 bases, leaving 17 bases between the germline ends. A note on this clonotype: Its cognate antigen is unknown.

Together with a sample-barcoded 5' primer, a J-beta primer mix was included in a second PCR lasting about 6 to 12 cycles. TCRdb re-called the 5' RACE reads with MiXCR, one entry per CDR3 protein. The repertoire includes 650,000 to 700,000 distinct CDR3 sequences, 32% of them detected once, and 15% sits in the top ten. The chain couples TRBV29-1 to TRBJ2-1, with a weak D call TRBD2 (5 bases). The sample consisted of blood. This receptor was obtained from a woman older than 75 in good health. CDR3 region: CSAGVGVWNEQFF. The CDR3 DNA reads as TGCAGCGCAGGTGTCGGGGTTTGGAATGAGCAGTTCTTC.